The 21 T cell receptor beta chains reported below all come from one sample, sequenced in a study of Graves' ophthalmopathy and Graves' hyperthyroidism. The authors amplified TCR beta CDR3 regions, and they did so from RNA transcripts for repertoire sequencing. In the first round, RT-PCR was carried out with HTBI primers, and a multiplex PCR formed the second round. TCRdb ran MiXCR on the multiplex PCR reads and lists one entry per CDR3 protein. The repertoire includes a few hundred thousand distinct CDR3 sequences, around 20% of them detected once, and about 1.6% sits in the top ten. Input material: peripheral blood. The receptor source for this set is a woman aged 18-30 years with Graves' ophthalmopathy.

This clonotype was recorded many times. The J gene is TRBJ2-7, the V gene TRBV11-2; either TRBD1 or TRBD2 may fit D (5 bases each). Germline assignment: CDR1 SGHAT and CDR2 FQNNGV. The CDR3 is 15 amino acids. V lost 4 bases, J lost 5 bases, and 18 bases lay in between. CDR3 loop: CASSSGDLRFHEQYF. In DNA, the CDR3 is TGTGCCAGCAGCTCCGGGGACCTGCGGTTCCACGAGCAGTACTTC.

This clonotype has at least ten counts. The gene calls are TRBV28 and TRBJ1-2; D uncertain. Germline CDR1 and CDR2: MDHEN and SYDVKM. V was trimmed by 2 bases and J by 5 bases, leaving 6 bases between them. The CDR3 runs to 12 residues. CDR3 bases: TGTGCCAGCAGTTTACAGCGGTATGGCTACACCTTC. Encoded protein: CASSLQRYGYTF.

Ten or more counts support this clonotype. V gene TRBV4-2 combines with J gene TRBJ2-6; the D gene is possibly TRBD2 (6 bases). The CDR3 is 18 amino acids. Germline CDR1 and CDR2: LGHNA and YNFKEQ. The V end was cut by 6 bases, the J end by 2 bases, with 20 bases between. CDR3 residues: CASRGGGAAVPGANVLTF. The CDR3 DNA is TGTGCCAGCAGGGGAGGAGGGGCGGCCGTTCCTGGGGCCAACGTCCTGACTTTC.

The sample holds many counts of this clonotype. This sequence joins TRBV20-1 and TRBJ1-1, with 7 bases aligning to TRBD1. J lost 4 bases, V lost 5 bases, and 16 bases had no gene match. CDR1 is DFQATT, CDR2 SNEGSKA, per germline (reference sequence). The CDR3 is made up of 16 amino acids. The CDR3 DNA reads as TGCAGTGCTGAGGATGACAGGGAGGGTTTGAGCACTGAAGCTTTCTTT. Protein: CSAEDDREGLSTEAFF.

Many counts were recorded for this clonotype. The rearrangement joins TRBV20-1 to TRBJ1-1; D is undetermined. V shed 6 bases and J shed 8 bases, with 19 bases lying between them. Germline V gene lookup returns CDR1 DFQATT and CDR2 SNEGSKA (reference sequence). The CDR3 sequence is 13 residues long. Here the CDR3 DNA reads TGCAGTGCCCGGTGGGTGGTTTCCCCCGAAGCTTTCTTT. As protein: CSARWVVSPEAFF.

About this clonotype: One junction end does not reproduce the germline sequence, and a read error may be involved. The chain combines TRBV29-1 with TRBJ1-1; no definite D call. CDR1 and CDR2 (germline): SQVTM, ANQGSEA. CDR3 length equals 12 residues. The CDR3 is CSVEATPTEALF. The CDR3 DNA sequence: TGCAGCGTTGAGGCGACACCCACTGAAGCTCTCTTT. Full variable domain (missing parts from reference TRBV29-1 and TRBJ1-1): SAVISQKPSRDICQRGTSLTIQCQVDSQVTMMFWYRQQPGQSLTLIATANQGSEATYESGFVIDKFPISRPNLTFSTLTVSNMSPEDSSIYLCSVEATPTEALFGQGTRLTVV.

The table lists this clonotype with many counts. The chain joins TRBV10-3 to TRBJ2-7, with 15 bases lining up with TRBD2. This CDR3 spans 16 amino acids. V gave up 5 bases and J gave up 2 bases; unmatched junction bases: 4. Looked up from germline, CDR1 is ENHRY and CDR2 is SYGVKD. The CDR3 protein is CAISPGLAGGAYEQYF. The CDR3 nucleotides are TGTGCCATCAGTCCGGGACTAGCGGGAGGAGCCTACGAGCAGTACTTC.

At least ten counts were recorded for this clonotype. The V and J genes are TRBV28 and TRBJ1-5; TRBD1 matches 7 bases. V trimming: 5 bases; J trimming: 4 bases; junction bases outside the gene matches: 5. Per germline, CDR1 MDHEN and CDR2 SYDVKM. The CDR3 spans 14 residues. CDR3 sequence reads: CASSRGQRNQPQHF. The DNA for the CDR3 is TGTGCCAGCAGTCGGGGACAGCGAAATCAGCCCCAGCATTTT. The complete variable domain, with remaining parts taken from reference TRBV28 and TRBJ1-5, reads DVKVTQSSRYLVKRTGEKVFLECVQDMDHENMFWYRQDPGLGLRLIYFSYDVKMKEKGDIPEGYSVSREKKERFSLILESASTNQTSMYLCASSRGQRNQPQHFGDGTRLSIL.

Many counts were recorded for this clonotype. The DNA of the CDR3 is TGCAGTGCCTCCAACCCCGGGACAGTCCAAGAGACCCAGTACTTC. Translated, it gives CSASNPGTVQETQYF. V gene TRBV20-1 combines with J gene TRBJ2-5, with 7 bases fitting TRBD1. Trimming removed 6 bases from V and 1 base from J; junction bases left unmatched: 11. The CDR3 covers 15 residues. The germline CDR1 and CDR2 sequences are DFQATT and SNEGSKA (reference sequence).

This clonotype was seen at least ten times. The CDR3 nucleotides are TGTGCCAGCAGTCCCGGCTTGGGGACGCGCGGAAACACCATATATTTT. This gives the protein CASSPGLGTRGNTIYF. This sequence joins TRBV12-3 or TRBV12-4 and TRBJ1-3, with D possibly TRBD1 on 5 matching bases. The CDR3 totals 16 residues. Trimming removed 5 bases from V and 4 bases from J, with 18 bases in between.

This clonotype was seen repeatedly, ten times or more. This chain uses TRBV11-1 with TRBJ1-2; TRBD1 is a possible D gene (5 bases). V gave up 5 bases and J gave up 4 bases, with 20 bases separating them. In germline, CDR1 is SGHAT, CDR2 FQDESV (reference sequence). This CDR3 region has 16 residues. CDR3 amino acids: CASSPLSGTTTYGYTF. CDR3 DNA sequence: TGTGCCAGCAGCCCTCTATCCGGGACGACCACCTATGGCTACACCTTC. Drawing the rest from reference TRBV11-1 and TRBJ1-2, the complete variable domain is EAEVAQSPRYKITEKSQAVAFWCDPISGHATLYWYRQILGQGPELLVQFQDESVVDDSQLPKDRFSAERLKGVDSTLKIQPAELGDSAMYLCASSPLSGTTTYGYTFGSGTRLTVV.

This clonotype was observed at least ten times. The chain employs TRBV20-1 and TRBJ1-1; D not resolved. The CDR3 is 13 residues long. V gave up 0 bases and J gave up 1 base, with 6 bases separating them. Per germline, CDR1 DFQATT and CDR2 SNEGSKA (reference sequence). The chain's CDR3 is CSAREHSNTEAFF. CDR3 sequence (DNA): TGCAGTGCTAGAGAACACTCGAACACTGAAGCTTTCTTT.

This clonotype has ten or more counts. The CDR3 region is CASTMGGRATEAFF. CDR3 nucleotide sequence: TGTGCCAGTACCATGGGGGGGAGAGCCACTGAAGCTTTCTTT. The rearrangement uses TRBV19 and TRBJ1-1, with D tentatively TRBD1 (5 bases). The CDR3 contains 14 residues. CDR1 and CDR2 (germline): LNHDA, SQIVND (reference sequence). The ends were cut back, 7 bases at V and 4 bases at J, with 16 bases in the middle.

The J gene is TRBJ2-5, the V gene TRBV12-3 or TRBV12-4; no clear D gene. V lost 7 bases to trimming and J lost 5 bases, with 17 bases between them. This CDR3 has 14 residues. This CDR3 is CASTHELGKETQYF. The DNA of the CDR3 is TGTGCCAGCACCCACGAGTTAGGGAAGGAGACCCAGTACTTC.

The gene calls are TRBV6-1 and TRBJ1-5; maybe TRBD1 (5 bases). V lost 1 base, J lost 4 bases, and 11 bases lay in between. CDR3 length: 15 residues. In germline, CDR1 is MNHNS, CDR2 SASEGT. For the CDR3, the DNA is TGTGCCAGCAGTGAAGTGGGGGGAAGGAATCAGCCCCAGCATTTT. Translation gives CASSEVGGRNQPQHF.

At least ten counts were recorded for this clonotype. The chain is built from TRBV12-3 or TRBV12-4 and TRBJ1-1; 8 bases are a match to TRBD1. The V and J ends lost 7 bases and 4 bases, in that order; junction bases with no gene match: 5. This CDR3 comprises 13 residues. The chain's CDR3 is CASTVDRATEAFF. In nucleotides, the CDR3 is TGTGCCAGCACCGTGGACAGGGCCACTGAAGCTTTCTTT.

The V call is TRBV28, the J call TRBJ2-7; D ambiguous. This CDR3 has 13 residues. V lost 3 bases, J lost 9 bases, and 15 bases lay in between. Germline lookup yields CDR1 MDHEN and CDR2 SYDVKM. CDR3 DNA sequence: TGTGCCAGCAGTTTGTTGTCTGCCTCGGGGCAGTACTTC. Protein sequence: CASSLLSASGQYF.

This clonotype was counted at least ten times. The chain combines TRBV28 with TRBJ2-2; 10 positions agree with TRBD1. The germline V gene encodes CDR1 MDHEN and CDR2 SYDVKM. The CDR3 contains 16 residues. V trimming: 7 bases; J trimming: 2 bases; junction bases outside the gene matches: 7. For the CDR3, the DNA is TGTGCCAGCACCACTAGACAGGGGGCCAACACCGGGGAGCTGTTTTTT. Encoded protein: CASTTRQGANTGELFF. Based on the CDR3 plus reference TRBV28 and TRBJ2-2, the full variable domain is DVKVTQSSRYLVKRTGEKVFLECVQDMDHENMFWYRQDPGLGLRLIYFSYDVKMKEKGDIPEGYSVSREKKERFSLILESASTNQTSMYLCASTTRQGANTGELFFGEGSRLTVL.

This clonotype appeared many times. V gene TRBV15 combines with J gene TRBJ1-1; D gene uncertain. Germline loops: CDR1 LNHNV, CDR2 YYDKDF (reference sequence). This CDR3 has 15 residues. The V end was cut by 0 bases, the J end by 1 base, with 9 bases between. CDR3 DNA sequence: TGTGCCACCAGCAGAGATCCGGAGAGGAACACTGAAGCTTTCTTT. It is translated as CATSRDPERNTEAFF.

This clonotype was seen a handful of times. The V and J genes are TRBV6-1 and TRBJ2-7, with 7 positions matching TRBD2. CDR3 length: 15 residues. Germline V gene lookup returns CDR1 MNHNS and CDR2 SASEGT. J was trimmed by 0 bases and V by 3 bases; bases with no gene match: 5. The CDR3 nucleotides are TGTGCCAGCAGTGATAGCGGGTTGTCCTCCTACGAGCAGTACTTC. Translated, it gives CASSDSGLSSYEQYF.

In this sample, this clonotype turned up many times. The V gene is TRBV6-1, the J gene TRBJ2-6; no definite D call. V was pared by 0 bases and J by 18 bases, with 9 bases between. CDR1 is MNHNS and CDR2 is SASEGT in the germline V gene. The CDR3 is made up of 11 amino acids. This CDR3 reads CASSEAQDPTF. The CDR3 bases are TGTGCCAGCAGTGAAGCGCAGGACCCGACTTTC.